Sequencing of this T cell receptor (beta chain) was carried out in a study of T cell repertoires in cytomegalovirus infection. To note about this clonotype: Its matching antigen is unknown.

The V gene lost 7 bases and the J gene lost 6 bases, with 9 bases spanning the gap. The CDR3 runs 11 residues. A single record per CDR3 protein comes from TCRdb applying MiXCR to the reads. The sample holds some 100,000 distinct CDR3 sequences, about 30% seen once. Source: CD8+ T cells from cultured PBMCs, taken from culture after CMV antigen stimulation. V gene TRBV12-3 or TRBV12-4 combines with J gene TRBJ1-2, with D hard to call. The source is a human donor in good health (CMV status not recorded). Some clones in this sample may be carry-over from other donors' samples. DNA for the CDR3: TGTGCCAGCACGTGGGAAGATGGCTACACCTTC. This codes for CASTWEDGYTF.